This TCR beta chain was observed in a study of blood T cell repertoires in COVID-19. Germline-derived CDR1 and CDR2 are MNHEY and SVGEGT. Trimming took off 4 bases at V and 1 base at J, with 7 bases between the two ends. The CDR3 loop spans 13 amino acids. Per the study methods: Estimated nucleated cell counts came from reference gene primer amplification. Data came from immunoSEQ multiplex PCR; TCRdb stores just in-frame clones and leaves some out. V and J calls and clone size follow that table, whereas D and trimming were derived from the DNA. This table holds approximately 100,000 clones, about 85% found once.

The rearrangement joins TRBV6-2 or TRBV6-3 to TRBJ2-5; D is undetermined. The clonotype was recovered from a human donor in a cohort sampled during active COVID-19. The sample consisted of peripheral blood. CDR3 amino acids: CASSSVRQETQYF. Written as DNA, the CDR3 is TGTGCCAGCAGTTCGGTACGCCAAGAGACCCAGTACTTC.